The rows below give T cell receptor beta chains drawn from one sample of a study of long-term antiretroviral therapy in people with HIV. Some clones are missing from TCRdb's copy, which holds only in-frame ones; the method was immunoSEQ multiplex PCR. The sample comprises 42,000 or so clones, 75% to 90% of which are singletons, and 5.7% rests with the top ten. The sample here was unsorted PBMCs, taken 3.1 years after starting antiretroviral therapy. All receptors derive from a woman in her forties or fifties with HIV. Each CDR3 is given with its conserved first and last residue.

>TRBJ2-3|TRBV6-4
CASSDPFTDTQYF
>TRBJ2-3|TRBV6-1
CASSEFLGAVGTDTQYF
>TRBJ1-1|TRBV7-6
CASSLWETEAFF
>TRBJ1-1|TRBV11-2
CASSIGGRGNTEAFF
>TRBJ1-6|TRBV6-4
CASSYEANSPLHF
>TRBJ2-5|TRBV7-9
CASSFMETQYF
>TRBJ1-1|TRBV5-1
CASRPEMNTEAFF
>TRBJ1-1|TRBV7-9
CASSLRPGTDTEAFF
>TRBJ1-5|TRBV2
CASRASSGANQPQHF
>TRBJ1-2|TRBV6-5
CASSYLRGEGTGGYTF
>TRBJ2-7|TRBV5-6
CASSLGRGNYEQYF
>TRBJ1-4|TRBV5-8
CASSSGTTRLEKLFF
>TRBJ1-3|TRBV19
CASSKTGDSGNTIYF
>TRBJ1-1|TRBV19
CASSIDFEGAAAFF
>TRBJ2-7|TRBV27
CASGFSSYEQYF
>TRBJ1-2|TRBV2
CASSAEPNYGYTF
>TRBJ1-4|TRBV5-4
CASSPGGGRTNEKLFF
>TRBJ2-3|TRBV9
CASSGGFRSTDTQYF
>TRBJ1-1|TRBV5-1
CASSSDDLNTEAFF
>TRBJ2-2|TRBV7-2
CASSLSGPGELFF